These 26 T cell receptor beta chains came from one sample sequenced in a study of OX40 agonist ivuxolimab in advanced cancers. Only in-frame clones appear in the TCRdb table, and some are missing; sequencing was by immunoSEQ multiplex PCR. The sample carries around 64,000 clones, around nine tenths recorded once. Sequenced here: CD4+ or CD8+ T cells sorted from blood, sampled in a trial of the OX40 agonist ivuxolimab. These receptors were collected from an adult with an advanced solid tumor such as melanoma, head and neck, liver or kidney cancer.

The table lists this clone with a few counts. CDR3 region: CAWSVGVGTEAFF. The CDR3 region has the DNA TGTGCCTGGAGCGTCGGGGTAGGCACTGAAGCTTTCTTT. This chain uses TRBV30 with TRBJ1-1; D gene uncertain. V lost 3 bases and J 4 bases, leaving 12 bases between the germline ends. Germline CDR1 GTSNPN, CDR2 SVGIG (reference sequence). The CDR3 consists of 13 residues.

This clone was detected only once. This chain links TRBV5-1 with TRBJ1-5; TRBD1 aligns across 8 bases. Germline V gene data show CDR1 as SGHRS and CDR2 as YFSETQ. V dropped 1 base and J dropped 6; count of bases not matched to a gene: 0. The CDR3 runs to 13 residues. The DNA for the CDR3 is TGCGCCAGCAGCTTGACAGGGGGTCAGCCCCAGCATTTT. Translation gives CASSLTGGQPQHF.

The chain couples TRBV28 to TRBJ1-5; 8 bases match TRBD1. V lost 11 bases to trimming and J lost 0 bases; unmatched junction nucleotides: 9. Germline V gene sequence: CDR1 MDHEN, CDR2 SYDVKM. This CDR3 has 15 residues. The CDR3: CAATGASGSNQPQHF. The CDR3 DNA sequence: TGTGCCGCGACAGGGGCCTCGGGTAGCAATCAGCCCCAGCATTTT.

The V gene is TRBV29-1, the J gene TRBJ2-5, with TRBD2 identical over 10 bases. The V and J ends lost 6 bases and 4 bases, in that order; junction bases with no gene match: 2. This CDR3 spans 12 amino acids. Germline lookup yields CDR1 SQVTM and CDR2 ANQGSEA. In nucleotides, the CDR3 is TGCAGCGTGAAGCGGGAGGGAGAGACCCAGTACTTC. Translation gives CSVKREGETQYF.

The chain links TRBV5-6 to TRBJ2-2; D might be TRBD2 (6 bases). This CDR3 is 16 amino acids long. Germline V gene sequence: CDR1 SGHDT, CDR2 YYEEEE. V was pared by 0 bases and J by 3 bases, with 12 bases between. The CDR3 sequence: CASSLDSGVHTGELFF. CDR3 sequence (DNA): TGTGCCAGCAGCTTGGATTCGGGAGTCCACACCGGGGAGCTGTTTTTT.

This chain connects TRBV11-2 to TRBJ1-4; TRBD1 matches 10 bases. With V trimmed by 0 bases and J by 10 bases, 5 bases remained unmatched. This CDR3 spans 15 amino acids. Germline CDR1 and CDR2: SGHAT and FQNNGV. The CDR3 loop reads CASSLEGTGVGKLFF. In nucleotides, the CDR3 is TGTGCCAGCAGCTTAGAAGGGACAGGGGTAGGAAAACTGTTTTTT.

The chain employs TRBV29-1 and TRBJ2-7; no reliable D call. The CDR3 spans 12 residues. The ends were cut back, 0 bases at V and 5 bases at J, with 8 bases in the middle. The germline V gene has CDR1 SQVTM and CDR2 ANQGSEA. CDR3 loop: CSVEDRHDEQYF. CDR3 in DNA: TGCAGCGTTGAAGATAGGCACGACGAGCAGTACTTC.

DNA for the CDR3: TGTGCCTGGAGTGTAGTGGAGAACACTGAAGCTTTCTTT. Translation: CAWSVVENTEAFF. The genes are TRBV30 and TRBJ1-1; D is unresolved. With 0 bases removed from V and 1 base from J, the gap between germline ends came to 6 bases. This CDR3 has 13 residues. The germline V gene has CDR1 GTSNPN and CDR2 SVGIG (reference sequence).

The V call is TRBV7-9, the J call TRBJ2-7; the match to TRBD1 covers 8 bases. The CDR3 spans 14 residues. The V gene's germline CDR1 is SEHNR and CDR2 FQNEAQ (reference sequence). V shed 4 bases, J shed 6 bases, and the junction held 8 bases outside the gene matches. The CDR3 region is CASSSLQGTGEQYF. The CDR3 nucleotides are TGTGCCAGCAGCTCGTTACAGGGGACAGGCGAGCAGTACTTC.

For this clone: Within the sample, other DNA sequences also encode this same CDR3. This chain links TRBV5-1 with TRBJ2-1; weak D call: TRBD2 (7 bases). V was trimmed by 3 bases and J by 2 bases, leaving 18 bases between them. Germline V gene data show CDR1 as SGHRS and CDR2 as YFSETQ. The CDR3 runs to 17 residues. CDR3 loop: CASSSGLLGGPYNEQFF. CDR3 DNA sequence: TGCGCCAGCAGCTCGGGATTACTCGGGGGGCCCTACAATGAGCAGTTCTTC.

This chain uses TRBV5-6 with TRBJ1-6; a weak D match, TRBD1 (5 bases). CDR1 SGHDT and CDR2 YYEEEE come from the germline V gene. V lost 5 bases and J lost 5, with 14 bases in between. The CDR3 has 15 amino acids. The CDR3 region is CASRTNRRNNSPLHF. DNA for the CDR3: TGTGCCAGCAGGACCAACAGGAGAAATAATTCACCCCTCCACTTT.

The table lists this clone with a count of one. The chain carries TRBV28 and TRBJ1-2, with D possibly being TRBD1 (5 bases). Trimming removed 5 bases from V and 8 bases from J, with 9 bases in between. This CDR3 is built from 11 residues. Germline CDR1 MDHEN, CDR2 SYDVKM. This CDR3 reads CASSRGEGYTF. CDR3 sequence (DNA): TGTGCCAGCAGTCGGGGGGAGGGCTACACCTTC.

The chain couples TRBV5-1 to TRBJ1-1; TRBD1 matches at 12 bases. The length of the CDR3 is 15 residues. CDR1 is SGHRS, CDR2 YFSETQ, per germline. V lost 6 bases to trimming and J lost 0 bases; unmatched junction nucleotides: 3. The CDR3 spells CASTGTGGVNTEAFF. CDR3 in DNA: TGCGCCAGCACCGGGACAGGGGGCGTGAACACTGAAGCTTTCTTT.

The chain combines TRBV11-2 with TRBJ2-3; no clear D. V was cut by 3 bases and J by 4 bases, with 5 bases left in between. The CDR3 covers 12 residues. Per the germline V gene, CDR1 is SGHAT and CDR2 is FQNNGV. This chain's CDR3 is CASSLGSDTQYF. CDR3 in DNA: TGTGCCAGCAGCTTGGGGTCAGATACGCAGTATTTT.

The CDR3 DNA reads as TGTGCCAGCAGCTTGGTGGAGGGCCGCGAGCAGTACTTC. Translated: CASSLVEGREQYF. This chain connects TRBV5-6 to TRBJ2-7; D may be TRBD2 (6 bases). Germline lookup yields CDR1 SGHDT and CDR2 YYEEEE. Trimming shortened V by 0 bases and J by 6 bases, and 10 bases separated the two germline ends. The CDR3 runs 13 residues.

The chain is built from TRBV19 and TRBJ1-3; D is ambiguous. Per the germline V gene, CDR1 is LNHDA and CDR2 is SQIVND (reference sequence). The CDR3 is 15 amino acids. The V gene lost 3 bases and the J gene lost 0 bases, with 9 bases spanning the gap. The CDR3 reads CASSMARTSGNTIYF. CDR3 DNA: TGTGCCAGTAGTATGGCCAGAACCTCTGGAAACACCATATATTTT.

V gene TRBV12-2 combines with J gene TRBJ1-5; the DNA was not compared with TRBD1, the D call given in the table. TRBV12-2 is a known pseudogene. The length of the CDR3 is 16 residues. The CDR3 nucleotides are TGTGCAAGTCGCTTAGGGACCGGACAGGGAGATCAGCCCCAGCATTTT. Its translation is CASRLGTGQGDQPQHF.

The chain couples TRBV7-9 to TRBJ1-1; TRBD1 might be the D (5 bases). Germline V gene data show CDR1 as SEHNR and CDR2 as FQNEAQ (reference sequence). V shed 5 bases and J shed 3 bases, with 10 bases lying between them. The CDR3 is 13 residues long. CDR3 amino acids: CASSPTVDTEAFF. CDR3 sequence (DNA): TGTGCCAGCAGCCCGACAGTAGACACTGAAGCTTTCTTT.

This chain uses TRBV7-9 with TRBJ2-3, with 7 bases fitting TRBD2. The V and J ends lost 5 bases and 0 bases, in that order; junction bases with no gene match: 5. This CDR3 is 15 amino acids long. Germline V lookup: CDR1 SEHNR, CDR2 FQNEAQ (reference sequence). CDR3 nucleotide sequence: TGTGCCAGCAGCCCGCGGGACTACAGCACAGATACGCAGTATTTT. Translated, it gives CASSPRDYSTDTQYF. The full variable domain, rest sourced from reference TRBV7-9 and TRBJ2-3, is DTGVSQNPRHKITKRGQNVTFRCDPISEHNRLYWYRQTLGQGPEFLTYFQNEAQLEKSRLLSDRFSAERPKGSFSTLEIQRTEQGDSAMYLCASSPRDYSTDTQYFGPGTRLTVL.

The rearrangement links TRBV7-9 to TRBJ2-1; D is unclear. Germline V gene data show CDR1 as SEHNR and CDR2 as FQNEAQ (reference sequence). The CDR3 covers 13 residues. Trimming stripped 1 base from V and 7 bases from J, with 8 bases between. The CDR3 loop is CASSLGPINEQFF. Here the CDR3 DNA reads TGTGCCAGCAGCTTAGGACCGATTAATGAGCAGTTCTTC. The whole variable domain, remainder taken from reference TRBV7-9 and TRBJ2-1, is DTGVSQNPRHKITKRGQNVTFRCDPISEHNRLYWYRQTLGQGPEFLTYFQNEAQLEKSRLLSDRFSAERPKGSFSTLEIQRTEQGDSAMYLCASSLGPINEQFFGPGTRLTVL.

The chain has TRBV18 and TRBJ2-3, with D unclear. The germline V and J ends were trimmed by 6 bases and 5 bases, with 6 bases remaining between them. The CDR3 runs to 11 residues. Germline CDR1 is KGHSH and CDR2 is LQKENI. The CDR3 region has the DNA TGTGCCAGCTCGCTACAAGATACGCAGTATTTT. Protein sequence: CASSLQDTQYF.

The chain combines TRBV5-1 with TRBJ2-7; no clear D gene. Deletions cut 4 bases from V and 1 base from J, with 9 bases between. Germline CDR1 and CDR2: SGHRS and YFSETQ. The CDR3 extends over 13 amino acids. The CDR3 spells CASSPYPSYEQYF. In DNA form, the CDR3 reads TGCGCCAGCAGCCCCTATCCTTCCTACGAGCAGTACTTC.

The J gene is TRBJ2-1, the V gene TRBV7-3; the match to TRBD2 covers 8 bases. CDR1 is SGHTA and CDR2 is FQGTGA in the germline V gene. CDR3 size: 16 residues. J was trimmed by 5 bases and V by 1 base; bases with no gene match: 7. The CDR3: CASSLMVTSAHNEQFF. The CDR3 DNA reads TGTGCCAGCAGCTTAATGGTGACTAGCGCCCACAATGAGCAGTTCTTC.

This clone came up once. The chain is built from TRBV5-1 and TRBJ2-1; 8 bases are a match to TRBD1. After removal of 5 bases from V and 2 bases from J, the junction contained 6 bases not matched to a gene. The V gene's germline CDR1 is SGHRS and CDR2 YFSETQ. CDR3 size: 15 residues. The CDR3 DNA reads TGCGCCAGCAGAAAGACAGGGGCGCCCTACAATGAGCAGTTCTTC. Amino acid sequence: CASRKTGAPYNEQFF.

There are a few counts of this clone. The CDR3 sequence is CASSLWTAGNTIYF. DNA of the CDR3: TGTGCCAGCAGCCTTTGGACAGCTGGAAACACCATATATTTT. The rearrangement links TRBV14 to TRBJ1-3; tentative D call: TRBD1 (6 bases). Germline CDR1 and CDR2: SGHDN and FVKESK. Trimming took off 4 bases at V and 2 bases at J, with 9 bases between the two ends. There are 14 residues in the CDR3.

The CDR3 protein is CASSLEPGSVYEQYF. The CDR3 DNA reads TGTGCCAGCAGCTTAGAGCCAGGGAGTGTATACGAGCAGTACTTC. The chain recombines TRBV7-6 with TRBJ2-7; D may be TRBD1 or TRBD2 (5 bases each). V was pared by 1 base and J by 4 bases, with 14 bases between. CDR1 and CDR2 (germline): SGHVS, FNYEAQ. The CDR3 length is 15 residues. Combining the CDR3 with reference TRBV7-6 and TRBJ2-7 gives the whole variable domain GAGVSQSPRYKVTKRGQDVALRCDPISGHVSLYWYRQALGQGPEFLTYFNYEAQQDKSGLPNDRFSAERPEGSISTLTIQRTEQRDSAMYRCASSLEPGSVYEQYFGPGTRLTVT.